The 10 T cell receptor beta chains given below trace back to one sample, sequenced in a study of blood T cell repertoires in COVID-19. Profiling relied on immunoSEQ multiplex PCR, and the TCRdb table lists in-frame clones only, not all of them. Counted here are about 52,000 clones, about four fifths occurring once; the ten biggest clones make up 26%. Specimen: peripheral blood. The receptors were gathered from a woman aged 80 or older with COVID-19, enrolled during active disease.

This clone was recorded once. V usage is TRBV3-1 (or the pseudogene TRBV3-2) and J usage is TRBJ2-7, with 12 bases identical to TRBD1. CDR1 LGHDT and CDR2 YNNKEL come from the germline V gene (reference sequence). The V segment lost 7 bases and the J segment 6 bases; nucleotides outside the gene matches: 7. This CDR3 spans 14 amino acids. The CDR3 protein is CASTRGGQGAEQYF. CDR3 DNA: TGTGCCAGCACCCGCGGGGGACAGGGGGCCGAGCAGTACTTC.

The chain recombines TRBV19 with TRBJ2-1; 16 bases agree with TRBD2. J gave up 10 bases and V 8 bases, and 20 bases lay outside the gene matches. Per the germline V gene, CDR1 is LNHDA and CDR2 is SQIVND (reference sequence). The CDR3 spans 19 residues. CDR3: CASAKLGLAGGQDPGEQFF. As DNA, the CDR3 is TGTGCCAGTGCCAAACTGGGACTAGCGGGAGGGCAGGACCCCGGGGAGCAGTTCTTC.

The CDR3 DNA follows: TGTGCCAGCAGCGCCTGGCGTCGGGGGAGCTACGAGCAGTACTTC. Translated, it gives CASSAWRRGSYEQYF. The chain uses TRBV5-8 and TRBJ2-7; D is possibly TRBD2 (6 bases). Per the germline V gene, CDR1 is SGHTS and CDR2 is YDEGEE. The CDR3 contains 15 residues. V lost 4 bases, J lost 3 bases, and 17 bases lay in between. The full variable domain, its missing parts supplied by reference TRBV5-8 and TRBJ2-7, is EAGVTQSPTHLIKTRGQQATLRCSPISGHTSVYWYQQALGLGLQFLLWYDEGEERNRGNFPPRFSGRQFPNYSSELNVNALELEDSALYLCASSAWRRGSYEQYFGPGTRLTVT.

The rearrangement links TRBV28 to TRBJ1-5; 7 bases line up with TRBD1. This CDR3 is built from 16 residues. Germline V lookup: CDR1 MDHEN, CDR2 SYDVKM. Trimming cost V 5 bases and J 0 bases; bases outside gene matches: 7. CDR3 sequence reads: CASSTWTGSSNQPQHF. CDR3 DNA: TGTGCCAGCAGTACCTGGACAGGCTCTAGCAATCAGCCCCAGCATTTT.

This clone qualifies as medium-sized. This chain joins TRBV5-4 and TRBJ2-5, with 7 bases identical to TRBD2. J gave up 2 bases and V 2 bases, and 3 bases lay outside the gene matches. CDR1 SGHNT and CDR2 YYREEE come from the germline V gene (reference sequence). The CDR3 totals 14 residues. CDR3 sequence (DNA): TGTGCCAGCAGCTTTGGGGGGGGACAAGAGACCCAGTACTTC. Its protein product is CASSFGGGQETQYF.

V and J are TRBV30 and TRBJ1-1; a weak D match, TRBD1 (5 bases). The length of the CDR3 is 14 residues. V lost 1 base and J 1 base, leaving 10 bases between the germline ends. CDR1 is GTSNPN and CDR2 is SVGIG in the germline V gene (reference sequence). The CDR3 region has the DNA TGTGCCTGGAGTGCCGGGCAGGGGAACACTGAAGCTTTCTTT. Its translation: CAWSAGQGNTEAFF.

The rearrangement uses TRBV30 and TRBJ1-1; maybe TRBD1 (5 bases). V was cut by 0 bases and J by 6 bases, with 8 bases left in between. Germline lookup yields CDR1 GTSNPN and CDR2 SVGIG (reference sequence). The CDR3 length is 12 residues. The CDR3 spells CAWSVQTAEAFF. The CDR3 DNA is TGTGCCTGGAGTGTACAGACAGCTGAAGCTTTCTTT. Full variable domain (missing parts from reference TRBV30 and TRBJ1-1): SQTIHQWPATLVQPVGSPLSLECTVEGTSNPNLYWYRQAAGRGLQLLFYSVGIGQISSEVPQNLSASRPQDRQFILSSKKLLLSDSGFYLCAWSVQTAEAFFGQGTRLTVV.

J is TRBJ2-2 and V is TRBV14, with 7 positions matching TRBD1. This CDR3 comprises 15 residues. Germline loops: CDR1 SGHDN, CDR2 FVKESK. The trim removed 4 bases at V and 4 bases at J, leaving 6 bases unmatched. The CDR3 DNA is TGTGCCAGCAGCCTAAAGACAGGGCGCACCGGGGAGCTGTTTTTT. Its translation is CASSLKTGRTGELFF. The whole variable domain, remainder taken from reference TRBV14 and TRBJ2-2, is EAGVTQFPSHSVIEKGQTVTLRCDPISGHDNLYWYRRVMGKEIKFLLHFVKESKQDESGMPNNRFLAERTGGTYSTLKVQPAELEDSGVYFCASSLKTGRTGELFFGEGSRLTVL.

This sequence joins TRBV27 and TRBJ1-2; TRBD1 might be the D (5 bases). Trimming shortened V by 2 bases and J by 3 bases, and 7 bases separated the two germline ends. Germline V gene lookup returns CDR1 MNHEY and CDR2 SMNVEV (reference sequence). This CDR3 has 13 amino acids. The DNA of the CDR3 is TGTGCCAGCAGTTTAACCAGGGACTATGGCTACACCTTC. This codes for CASSLTRDYGYTF.

V is TRBV30 and J is TRBJ2-7; D is possibly TRBD2 (6 bases). Germline CDR1 GTSNPN, CDR2 SVGIG (reference sequence). This CDR3 has 14 amino acids. The V end lost 1 base, the J end lost 0 bases, and 10 bases lay between the germline ends. CDR3 amino acids: CAWSGDLFSYEQYF. Written as DNA, the CDR3 is TGTGCCTGGAGTGGGGACTTGTTCTCCTACGAGCAGTACTTC.